These 15 T cell receptor beta chains were all obtained from the same sample, sequenced in a study of CD8 T cells in ankylosing spondylitis. MiXCR was run by TCRdb on the 5' RACE reads, yielding one entry per CDR3 protein. This table holds about 340,000 distinct CDR3 sequences, approximately 22% found once. Material for sequencing was blood, either unsorted or a sorted T cell fraction (not recorded which). The receptor source for this set is a male donor with ankylosing spondylitis or in good health (not recorded which).

This clonotype was found a few times. The chain carries TRBV5-8 and TRBJ2-2, with TRBD1 as a possible D gene (5 bases). Germline V CDR1 and CDR2: SGHTS, YDEGEE. The CDR3 extends over 17 amino acids. V lost 4 bases and J lost 8, with 24 bases in between. For the CDR3, the DNA is TGTGCCAGCAGCCCACTTTTTCGTGGACATGCCCAAGGGGAGCTGTTTTTT. It specifies CASSPLFRGHAQGELFF.

This clonotype was counted at least ten times. This rearrangement joins TRBV15 to TRBJ1-1; D unresolved. This CDR3 region has 14 residues. V lost 4 bases and J 6 bases, leaving 15 bases between the germline ends. Germline V gene data show CDR1 as LNHNV and CDR2 as YYDKDF (reference sequence). In nucleotides, the CDR3 is TGTGCCACCAGCACAAAGACAATGGGGTCTGAAGCTTTCTTT. It encodes CATSTKTMGSEAFF.

This clonotype has only a few counts. The chain couples TRBV5-1 to TRBJ2-4; D remains ambiguous. In germline, CDR1 is SGHRS, CDR2 YFSETQ. Trimming cost V 4 bases and J 5 bases, with 13 bases left between them. The CDR3 is 14 residues long. CDR3 DNA sequence: TGCGCCAGCAGCGACCCCGTGTCCCAAAACATTCAGTACTTC. It encodes CASSDPVSQNIQYF.

The V call is TRBV4-1, the J call TRBJ2-7, with D perhaps TRBD2 (6 bases). Trimming pared 2 bases from V and 2 bases from J, leaving 10 bases between. The CDR3 covers 14 residues. CDR1 MGHRA and CDR2 YSYEKL come from the germline V gene. In DNA form, the CDR3 reads TGCGCCAGCAGCCAATCGGGGGTAGCCTACGAGCAGTACTTC. Its translation is CASSQSGVAYEQYF.

This clonotype was seen a few times. The gene calls are TRBV12-3 or TRBV12-4 and TRBJ2-3; possibly TRBD1 or TRBD2 for D (5 bases each). The CDR3 spans 15 residues. Trimming took off 5 bases at V and 2 bases at J, with 14 bases between the two ends. The CDR3 DNA follows: TGTGCCAGCAGTCTAACTAGGGGAAACACAGATACGCAGTATTTT. It yields the protein CASSLTRGNTDTQYF.

This clonotype has more than one count but fewer than ten. The V call is TRBV7-8, the J call TRBJ2-7, with a weak D call TRBD2 (6 bases). Trimming cost V 4 bases and J 0 bases, with 13 bases left between them. The CDR3 loop spans 15 amino acids. CDR1 is SGHVS, CDR2 FQNEAQ, per germline. The CDR3 nucleotides read TGTGCCAGCAGCTGGGGACTTAGGGGCTCCTACGAGCAGTACTTC. Encoded protein: CASSWGLRGSYEQYF.

This clonotype was detected a few times. The V gene is TRBV29-1, the J gene TRBJ2-5; 9 nucleotides align to TRBD1. This CDR3 is 14 amino acids long. Germline CDR1 SQVTM, CDR2 ANQGSEA. V gave up 6 bases and J gave up 7 bases; unmatched junction bases: 12. In nucleotides, the CDR3 is TGCAGCGTAGATACAGGGGGCGCTGGGTGGACCCAGTACTTC. The encoded protein is CSVDTGGAGWTQYF.

In its sample, this clonotype was seen a few times. This sequence joins TRBV24-1 and TRBJ2-1; perhaps TRBD2 as D (5 bases). This CDR3 has 14 amino acids. V was cut by 1 base and J by 5 bases, with 8 bases left in between. CDR1 is KGHDR and CDR2 is SFDVKD in the germline V gene. The chain's CDR3 is CATSDFRGNNEQFF. CDR3 DNA sequence: TGTGCCACCAGTGATTTTCGGGGAAACAATGAGCAGTTCTTC.

V usage is TRBV20-1 and J usage is TRBJ2-2, with D unclear. CDR3 length equals 15 residues. The germline V gene encodes CDR1 DFQATT and CDR2 SNEGSKA (reference sequence). Trimming cost V 3 bases and J 0 bases, with 11 bases left between them. The CDR3 sequence is CSASTPHTNTGELFF. The CDR3 coding sequence is TGCAGTGCTAGTACCCCGCATACGAACACCGGGGAGCTGTTTTTT.

The V gene is TRBV10-3, the J gene TRBJ2-1; D is perhaps TRBD1 (5 bases). V lost 2 bases and J 4 bases, leaving 9 bases between the germline ends. CDR3 length: 14 residues. Per the germline V gene, CDR1 is ENHRY and CDR2 is SYGVKD. Here the CDR3 reads CAISETGLYNEQFF. For the CDR3, the DNA is TGTGCCATCAGTGAGACAGGCTTATACAATGAGCAGTTCTTC.

This clonotype was seen a handful of times. The J gene is TRBJ2-2, the V gene TRBV20-1; D unresolved. Trimming pared 0 bases from V and 5 bases from J, leaving 13 bases between. The germline V gene encodes CDR1 DFQATT and CDR2 SNEGSKA (reference sequence). This CDR3 spans 15 amino acids. CDR3 amino acids: CSARDALRDTGELFF. As DNA, the CDR3 is TGCAGTGCTAGAGATGCCCTCCGAGATACCGGGGAGCTGTTTTTT.

This clonotype showed up just a few times. V gene TRBV11-2 combines with J gene TRBJ2-1; TRBD1 is a possible D gene (5 bases). Trimming took off 4 bases at V and 3 bases at J, with 16 bases between the two ends. This CDR3 region has 16 residues. Germline V CDR1 and CDR2: SGHAT, FQNNGV. For the CDR3, the DNA is TGTGCCAGCAGCTCGACCCCAGACAGCTACTACAATGAGCAGTTCTTC. The encoded protein is CASSSTPDSYYNEQFF. Looking up the rest from reference TRBV11-2 and TRBJ2-1 gives the full variable domain: EAGVAQSPRYKIIEKRQSVAFWCNPISGHATLYWYQQILGQGPKLLIQFQNNGVVDDSQLPKDRFSAERLKGVDSTLKIQPAKLEDSAVYLCASSSTPDSYYNEQFFGPGTRLTVL.

V usage is TRBV7-9 and J usage is TRBJ1-5; possible D gene TRBD1, 5 bases. Germline V gives CDR1 SEHNR, CDR2 FQNEAQ (reference sequence). This CDR3 has 15 residues. V lost 1 base and J lost 9, with 16 bases in between. CDR3 region: CASSLVAGTYGPQHF. CDR3 nucleotide sequence: TGTGCCAGCAGCTTAGTGGCAGGGACTTACGGGCCCCAGCATTTT.

The chain employs TRBV18 and TRBJ2-1, with a weak D call TRBD1 (6 bases). The length of the CDR3 is 15 residues. V was trimmed by 3 bases and J by 4 bases, leaving 13 bases between them. Germline V gene data show CDR1 as KGHSH and CDR2 as LQKENI. The CDR3 sequence: CASSPTTGHYNEQFF. The CDR3 nucleotides are TGTGCCAGCTCACCGACGACAGGTCATTACAATGAGCAGTTCTTC.

Worth noting for this clonotype: As the CDR3 is not closed by the conserved phenylalanine or tryptophan, this likely results from a read error. No DNA is shown, since the ends of the CDR3 on it are uncertain; the CDR3 is the one TCRdb lists. The chain links TRBV12-3 or TRBV12-4 to TRBJ2-7; no DNA check was done on the table's D call, TRBD1. The CDR3 spans 14 amino acids, including both terminal residues. The CDR3 region is CASSPGGNSYEQCC.